This T cell receptor (beta chain) was recovered during a study of T cells in Graves' hyperthyroidism and ophthalmopathy. Amplified TCR beta CDR3 regions came from RNA transcripts. TCR CDR3 regions were first amplified by RT-PCR with HTBI primers. In TCRdb, the multiplex PCR reads were re-called with MiXCR into one record per CDR3 protein. This sample yields about 510,000 distinct CDR3 sequences, of which roughly 15% are seen a single time; roughly 14% belongs to the top ten. Study-wide results and caveats: Ophthalmopathy was distinguished from stable hyperthyroidism by 13 V-J signatures. Most clonotypes expanded in thyroid above 0.001 were likewise present in blood.

The sample holds many counts of this clonotype. Its antigen is undetermined. Germline loops: CDR1 SNHLY, CDR2 FYNNEI. This CDR3 comprises 15 residues. V was trimmed by 5 bases and J by 9 bases, leaving 20 bases between them. The PBMCs were taken from around 9.1 ml of fresh peripheral blood. Sequencing was done on a sample of blood. The clonotype originates from a woman in her thirties or forties with Graves' hyperthyroidism. The gene calls are TRBV2 and TRBJ2-1, with D perhaps TRBD2 (6 bases). In DNA, the CDR3 is TGTGCCAGCAGTTTGAGCGGGCCACCGGGGAGTGAGCAGTTCTTC. Translated, it gives CASSLSGPPGSEQFF.